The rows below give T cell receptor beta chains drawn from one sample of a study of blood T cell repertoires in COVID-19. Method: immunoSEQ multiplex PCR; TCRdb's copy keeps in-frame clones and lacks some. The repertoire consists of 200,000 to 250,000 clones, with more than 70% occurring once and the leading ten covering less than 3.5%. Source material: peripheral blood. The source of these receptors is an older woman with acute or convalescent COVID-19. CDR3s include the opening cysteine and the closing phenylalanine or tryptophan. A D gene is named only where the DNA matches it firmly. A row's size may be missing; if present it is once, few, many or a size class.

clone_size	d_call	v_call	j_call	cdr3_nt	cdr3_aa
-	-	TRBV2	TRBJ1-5	TGTGCCAGCAGTGAGATGGACATTAGCAATCAGCCCCAGCATTTT	CASSEMDISNQPQHF
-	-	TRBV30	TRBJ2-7	TGTGCCTGGGGAGATAGCTACGAGCAGTACTTC	CAWGDSYEQYF
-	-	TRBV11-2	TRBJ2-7	TGTGCCAGCAGCTTAGAGACAGCCCAGCAGTACTTC	CASSLETAQQYF
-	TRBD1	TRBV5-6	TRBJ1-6	TGTGCCAGCAGCCCGGACAGGGGGCCCATCGATAGTTCACCCCTCCACTTT	CASSPDRGPIDSSPLHF
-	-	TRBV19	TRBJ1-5	TGTGCCAGTAGTATACGGAGGCAGCCCCAGCATTTT	CASSIRRQPQHF
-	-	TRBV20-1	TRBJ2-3	TGCAGTGCTAGTTCCATCGGACAGTCCACAGATACGCAGTATTTT	CSASSIGQSTDTQYF
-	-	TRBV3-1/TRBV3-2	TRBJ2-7	TGTGCCAGCAGCCAAGTGTGGGCAGGACTTCGGGAGCAGTACTTC	CASSQVWAGLREQYF
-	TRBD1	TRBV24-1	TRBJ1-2	TGTGCCTCCAGGACAGGGCCCTATGGCTACACCTTC	CASRTGPYGYTF
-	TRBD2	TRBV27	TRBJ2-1	TGTGCCAGCAGTTCCTGGACTAGCGGCAATGAGCAGTTCTTC	CASSSWTSGNEQFF
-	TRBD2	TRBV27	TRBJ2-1	TGTGCCAGCAGTACCCGAAGCGGGGGGGTCCACAATGAGCAGTTCTTC	CASSTRSGGVHNEQFF
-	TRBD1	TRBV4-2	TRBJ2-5	TGTGCCAGCAGCCTGTTGACAGGGGTGGGGGAGACCCAGTACTTC	CASSLLTGVGETQYF
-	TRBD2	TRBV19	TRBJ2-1	TGTGCCAGTAGTTCGTTGGGCGGGAGGGGCTACAATGAGCAGTTCTTC	CASSSLGGRGYNEQFF
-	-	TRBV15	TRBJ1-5	TGTGCCACCAGCAGAGCGTTTTCGCGGGGGGGCAATCAGCCCCAGCATTTT	CATSRAFSRGGNQPQHF
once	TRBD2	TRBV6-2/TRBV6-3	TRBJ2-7	TGTGCCAGCAGTTACAGCGGGAGGTCTACGGGCGAGCAGTACTTC	CASSYSGRSTGEQYF
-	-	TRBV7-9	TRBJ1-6	TGTGCCAGCAGCTTAGGGTCGTCCGGGCAGGGGTCCCTCCACTTT	CASSLGSSGQGSLHF
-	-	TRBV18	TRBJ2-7	TGTGCCAGCTCACCCCTAGAGTCCTACGAGCAGTACTTC	CASSPLESYEQYF
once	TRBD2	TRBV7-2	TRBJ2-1	TGTGCCAGCAGCTTGGCGGGAGGGCAGGCTGAGCAGTTCTTC	CASSLAGGQAEQFF
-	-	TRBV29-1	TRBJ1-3	TGCAGCGCGGACACCCCTGGAAACACCATATATTTT	CSADTPGNTIYF
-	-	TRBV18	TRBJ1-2	TGTGCCAGCTCACCGGCCAGGGATAACTATGGCTACACCTTC	CASSPARDNYGYTF
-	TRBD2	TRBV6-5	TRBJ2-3	TGTGCCAGCGTCCGGACTAGCGGGATCACAGATACGCAGTATTTT	CASVRTSGITDTQYF
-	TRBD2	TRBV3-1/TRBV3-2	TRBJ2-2	TGTGCCAGCAGCCCAACTAGCGTGGGTGGGTCGGGGGAGCTGTTTTTT	CASSPTSVGGSGELFF
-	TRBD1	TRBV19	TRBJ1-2	TGTGCCAGTAGTTCACAGGGGGGCGTCCGAGGCTACACCTTC	CASSSQGGVRGYTF
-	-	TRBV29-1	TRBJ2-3	TGCAGCGGCGGCCTGACAGGACGCACAGATACGCAGTATTTT	CSGGLTGRTDTQYF
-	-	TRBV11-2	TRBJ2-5	TGTGCCAGCAGCTTAGGGACAGTAGAGACCCAGTACTTC	CASSLGTVETQYF
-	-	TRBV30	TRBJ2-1	TGTGCCTGGAGCAAAACTGGAGGGGAGCAGTTCTTC	CAWSKTGGEQFF
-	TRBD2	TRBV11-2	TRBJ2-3	TGTGCCAGCAGCCCCAGCACGCGGGGGACGGATACGCAGTATTTT	CASSPSTRGTDTQYF
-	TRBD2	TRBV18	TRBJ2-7	TGTGCCAGCTCGACCAGGGGTAGCGGGGCTATCTACGAGCAGTACTTC	CASSTRGSGAIYEQYF
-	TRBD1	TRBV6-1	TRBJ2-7	TGTGCCAGCAGTGATGGGGGGACAGGATACTACGAGCAGTACTTC	CASSDGGTGYYEQYF
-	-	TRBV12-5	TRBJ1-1	TGTGCTAGTGGTTTGGGGGTGCGGACTGAAGCTTTCTTT	CASGLGVRTEAFF
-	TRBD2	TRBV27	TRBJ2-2	TGTGCCAGCAGGCTAGCGGGAGGATGGGTCGGGGAGCTGTTTTTT	CASRLAGGWVGELFF
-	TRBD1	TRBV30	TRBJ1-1	TGTGCCTGGGCGCGACAGGGGGCCACTGAAGCTTTCTTT	CAWARQGATEAFF
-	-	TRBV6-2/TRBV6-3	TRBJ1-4	TGTGCCAGCAGTCGTAATGAAAAACTGTTTTTT	CASSRNEKLFF
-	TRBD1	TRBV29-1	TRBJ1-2	TGCAGCGTTGAACCGCCGACAGGGAGTAACTATGGCTACACCTTC	CSVEPPTGSNYGYTF
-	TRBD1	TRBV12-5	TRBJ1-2	TGTGCTAGTGGTTTGGACAGGGGCCCCGGCTACACCTTC	CASGLDRGPGYTF
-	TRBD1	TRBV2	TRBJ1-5	TGTGCCAGCAGTGTGGATTCGGGGACAGGGCATTTT	CASSVDSGTGHF
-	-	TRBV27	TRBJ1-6	TGTGCCAGCAGTTACGACAGGTATTGGTATTCACCCCTCCACTTT	CASSYDRYWYSPLHF
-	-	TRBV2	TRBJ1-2	TGTGCCAGCAGACGAACCCCAGGAGGCTATGGCTACACCTTC	CASRRTPGGYGYTF
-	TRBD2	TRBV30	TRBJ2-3	TGTGCCTGGAGTGTACTGGTAGCGGGACTCACAGATACGCAGTATTTT	CAWSVLVAGLTDTQYF
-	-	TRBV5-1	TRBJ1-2	TGCGCCAGCAGCTCACAGATCGACCCTTATGGCTACACCTTC	CASSSQIDPYGYTF
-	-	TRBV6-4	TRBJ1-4	TGTGCCAGCAAGGGTTCAGGGAAGAAAAAACTGTTTTTT	CASKGSGKKKLFF
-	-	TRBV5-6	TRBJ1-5	TGTGCCAGCAGCCAACTCGGGGGTAGCAATCAGCCCCAGCATTTT	CASSQLGGSNQPQHF
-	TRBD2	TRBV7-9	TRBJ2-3	TGTGCCAGCAGCCCAGCGGGGGCGATCATTAGCACAGATACGCAGTATTTT	CASSPAGAIISTDTQYF
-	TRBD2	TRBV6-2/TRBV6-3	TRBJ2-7	TGTGCCAGCAGTTACGGGACTAGCGGAAGGAATTACGAGCAGTACTTC	CASSYGTSGRNYEQYF
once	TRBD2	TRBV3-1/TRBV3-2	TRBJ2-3	TGTGCCAGCAGCCACGACGGGCTAGCGGGCTACACAGATACGCAGTATTTT	CASSHDGLAGYTDTQYF
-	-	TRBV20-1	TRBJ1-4	TGCAGTGCTTTAGACAGAGAAAAACTGTTTTTT	CSALDREKLFF
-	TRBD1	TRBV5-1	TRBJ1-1	TGCGCCAGCAGCCCCGGGACAGGGGGCACCATCACTGAAGCTTTCTTT	CASSPGTGGTITEAFF
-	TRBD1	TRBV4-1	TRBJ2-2	TGCGCCAGCAGCCAGGGGACAGGGCGTACCGGGGAGCTGTTTTTT	CASSQGTGRTGELFF
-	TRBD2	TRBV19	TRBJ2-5	TGTGCCAGTAGCGCGGGAGGTCGTGAGACCCAGTACTTC	CASSAGGRETQYF
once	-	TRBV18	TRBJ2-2	TGTGCCAGCCTATCCCCAGGGATCCGAAACACCGGGGAGCTGTTTTTT	CASLSPGIRNTGELFF
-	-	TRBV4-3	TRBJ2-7	TGCGCCAGCAGCCAACTCGAACAGGGTGACTACGAGCAGTACTTC	CASSQLEQGDYEQYF
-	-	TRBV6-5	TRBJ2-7	TGTGCCAGCAGATCTCCGGGACACGTCTACGAGCAGTACTTC	CASRSPGHVYEQYF
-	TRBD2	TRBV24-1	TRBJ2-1	TGTGCCACCAGTGGGGCGAGTAGCGGGAGGGCCCGTCGTTTCGATGAGCAGTTCTTC	CATSGASSGRARRFDEQFF
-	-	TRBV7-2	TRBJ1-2	TGTGCCAGCAGCTCCTTTACAGAATTCTATGGCTACACCTTC	CASSSFTEFYGYTF
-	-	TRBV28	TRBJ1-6	TGTGCCAGCCTACCCTTCACAGGGCTTAATTCACCCCTCCACTTT	CASLPFTGLNSPLHF
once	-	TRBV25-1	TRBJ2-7	TGTGCCAGCAGTGTGACAGGTTCCTACGAGCAGTACTTC	CASSVTGSYEQYF
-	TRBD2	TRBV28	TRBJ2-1	TGTGCCAGCAGTTTATATCTAGCGGGAGAGTGGTTCTTC	CASSLYLAGEWFF
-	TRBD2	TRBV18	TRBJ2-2	TGTGCCAGCTCACCACCGGCCGGGGGGGCAGGCACCGGGGAGCTGTTTTTT	CASSPPAGGAGTGELFF
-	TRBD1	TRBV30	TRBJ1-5	TGTGCCTCGGGCACAGGGGGCAATCAGCCCCAGCATTTT	CASGTGGNQPQHF
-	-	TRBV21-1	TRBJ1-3	TGTGCCAGCAGCTGGACGGGGTGCTCTGGAAACACCATATATTTT	CASSWTGCSGNTIYF
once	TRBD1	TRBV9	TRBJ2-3	TGTGCCAGCAGCGTAGACGGGACAGGGAGCACAGATACGCAGTATTTT	CASSVDGTGSTDTQYF